This T cell receptor beta chain was identified in a study of cytomegalovirus exposure and HLA in healthy donors. Study-wide results and caveats: A later analysis found most CMV-associated TCR beta chains apparently HLA-restricted. Of the V segments, some could not be distinguished, including TRBV6-2 and TRBV6-3, and were excluded. In a later analysis, specific HLA alleles were associated with under 20,000 TCR beta sequences at a 0.05 false discovery rate. Trimming of TCR beta V- and J-genes showed a link, identified in a later analysis, to a missense DCLRE1C variant.

This PCR relied on a set of 60 Vbeta primers and 13 Jbeta primers. Sequencing used immunoSEQ multiplex PCR; TCRdb keeps in-frame clones, though not all of them. The sample has about 130,000 clones, approximately 85% seen once. The germline V gene has CDR1 GTSNPN and CDR2 SVGIG (reference sequence). The CDR3 covers 15 residues. V was clipped by 0 bases and J by 5 bases, with 16 bases between them. As to this clone: The antigen is unknown.

The chain has TRBV30 and TRBJ2-5, with D perhaps matching TRBD1 (5 bases). The TCR was taken from a boy younger than 18 in good health and CMV-seronegative. Input material: PBMCs. The CDR3 DNA is TGTGCCTGGAGTGTAGTGGGGCTAGTAGGGGAGACCCAGTACTTC. Protein product: CAWSVVGLVGETQYF.